One sample yielded the 9 T cell receptor beta chains listed below, sequenced in a study of cytomegalovirus exposure and HLA in healthy donors. Data came from immunoSEQ multiplex PCR; TCRdb stores just in-frame clones and leaves some out. This sample has roughly 110,000 clones, with about nine tenths found just once. The sample was PBMCs. The receptors here all came from a woman between 18 and 29 years old in good health and CMV-seropositive.

The rearrangement uses TRBV6-1 and TRBJ1-4; the match to TRBD1 covers 10 bases. V lost 6 bases, J lost 6 bases, and 4 bases stayed unmatched. The CDR3 is made up of 14 amino acids. Germline lookup yields CDR1 MNHNS and CDR2 SASEGT. CDR3 DNA: TGTGCCAGCAGGAGGGGGACAGGGGATGAAAAACTGTTTTTT. Translating gives CASRRGTGDEKLFF.

The chain has TRBV10-3 and TRBJ1-2; 9 nucleotides line up with TRBD1. The CDR3 length is 17 residues. CDR1 and CDR2 (germline): ENHRY, SYGVKD. V lost 3 bases and J lost 8; bases outside the gene matches: 16. The CDR3 region is CAISDRLDRGDTYGYTF. As DNA, the CDR3 is TGTGCCATCAGTGACCGTTTGGACAGGGGCGATACCTACGGCTACACCTTC.

This rearrangement joins TRBV11-2 to TRBJ2-5, with a possible D match to TRBD1 (6 bases). Germline assignment: CDR1 SGHAT and CDR2 FQNNGV. This CDR3 comprises 13 residues. V dropped 5 bases and J dropped 5 bases, with 12 bases sitting between them. As DNA, the CDR3 is TGTGCCAGCAGCATCATAGGACAGGAGACCCAGTACTTC. Its protein is CASSIIGQETQYF.

This clone was counted between two and nine times. V usage is TRBV9 and J usage is TRBJ2-1; D is ambiguous. CDR3 length: 14 residues. Germline V gene lookup returns CDR1 SGDLS and CDR2 YYNGEE. The V and J ends lost 4 bases and 2 bases respectively, with 10 bases between them. CDR3 sequence: CASSKSHPYNEQFF. For the CDR3, the DNA is TGTGCCAGCAGCAAAAGCCATCCCTACAATGAGCAGTTCTTC. The full variable domain, completed using reference TRBV9 and TRBJ2-1, is DSGVTQTPKHLITATGQRVTLRCSPRSGDLSVYWYQQSLDQGLQFLIQYYNGEERAKGNILERFSAQQFPDLHSELNLSSLELGDSALYFCASSKSHPYNEQFFGPGTRLTVL.

There are many counts of this clone. The chain has TRBV6-4 and TRBJ1-5; 8 bases align to TRBD1. CDR3 length: 13 residues. In germline, CDR1 is MRHNA, CDR2 SNTAGT. V gave up 4 bases and J gave up 7 bases; unmatched junction bases: 3. In DNA form, the CDR3 reads TGTGCCAGCAGTGCGACAGGGGAACAGCCCCAGCATTTT. It yields the protein CASSATGEQPQHF.

The chain has TRBV25-1 and TRBJ2-3; 16 nucleotides align to TRBD2. The CDR3 spans 16 residues. Losses at the gene ends were 4 bases for V and 6 bases for J; bases not matched to a gene: 4. The germline gives CDR1 MGHDK, CDR2 SYGVNS. The CDR3 reads CASSGGTSGGADTQYF. The CDR3 DNA sequence: TGTGCCAGCAGTGGGGGGACTAGCGGGGGGGCCGATACGCAGTATTTT.

The sample holds a few counts of this clone. This chain joins TRBV10-1 and TRBJ2-5; 8 bases are a match to TRBD1. This CDR3 region has 14 residues. Germline V gene lookup returns CDR1 WNHNN and CDR2 SYGVQD (reference sequence). The junction had 3 bases not matched to a gene; V was cut back by 6 bases and J by 0 bases. The CDR3 region has the DNA TGCGCCAGCAGGGACAGGGCTTACCAAGAGACCCAGTACTTC. The encoded protein is CASRDRAYQETQYF.

The V call is TRBV14, the J call TRBJ2-2; 9 bases agree with TRBD1. Germline trimming cut 3 bases from V and 3 bases from J; bases unmatched to any gene: 8. The CDR3 totals 17 residues. Germline V gene sequence: CDR1 SGHDN, CDR2 FVKESK. CDR3 coding DNA: TGTGCCAGCAGCCACTTTACCGGGACAGGGCACACCGGGGAGCTGTTTTTT. Amino acids: CASSHFTGTGHTGELFF.

This sequence joins TRBV10-3 and TRBJ1-2; TRBD1 aligns across 7 bases. The CDR3 spans 15 residues. CDR1 is ENHRY, CDR2 SYGVKD, per germline. The junction had 5 bases not matched to a gene; V was cut back by 0 bases and J by 4 bases. The CDR3 loop is CAISESAGDSYGYTF. The CDR3 region has the DNA TGTGCCATCAGTGAGTCGGCAGGGGACAGCTATGGCTACACCTTC.